These T cell receptor beta chains were read from a single sample in a study of OX40 agonist ivuxolimab in advanced cancers. TCRdb's table, derived via immunoSEQ multiplex PCR, lists solely in-frame clones and lacks some. The top ten hold 6.2% of the sample, which has about 77,000 clones, roughly 84% seen once. Source: CD4+ or CD8+ T cells sorted from blood, taken in a trial of the OX40 agonist ivuxolimab. The receptors come from an adult with an advanced solid tumor such as melanoma, head and neck, liver or kidney cancer. Both conserved end residues are part of each CDR3.

V gene	CDR3 protein
TRBV6-5	CASSYNAGTGETQYF
TRBV10-1	CASSTGFNQPQHF
TRBV29-1	CSVGVIGGTGELFF
TRBV7-8	CASSLSVSNYGYTF
TRBV19	CAAKTDYGYTF
TRBV27	CASSFLSGGPQYF
TRBV5-1	CASALTGLGNQPQHF
TRBV7-3	CASSHYPGELFF
TRBV5-4	CASSLGQSTYNEQFF
TRBV5-1	CASSLVWGQGTYEQYF
TRBV11-1	CAIRTGTAEGETQYF
TRBV5-5	CASSLGTSVVNNEQFF
TRBV10-3	CAISSSSRGTEAFF
TRBV19	CASSTGTGNQPQHF
TRBV7-2	CASSLTGIGETQYF
TRBV27	CASSEARAGETQYF
TRBV30	CAWRTGGTQYF
TRBV5-1	CASSLRGLSTDTQYF
TRBV9	CASSPKGGLAGGPLSYEQYF
TRBV4-2	CASSQSSGSTDTQYF
TRBV5-6	CASSLASGRYYNEQFF
TRBV18	CASSPLSTNEKLFF
TRBV11-3	CASSSGPDSAQYF
TRBV28	CASSFPGKSSGNTIYF
TRBV27	CASSTGRGQAPPLHF
TRBV28	CASSFSNTEAFF
TRBV6-1	CASSETWKETQYF
TRBV28	CASSGAGDAGYGYTF
TRBV29-1	CSVEWIGGIYTDTQYF
TRBV5-1	CASSFTGSSYEQYF
TRBV2	CASRNNEQFF
TRBV10-3	CAISATDSPLHF
TRBV7-8	CASKEDEQFF
TRBV9	CASSGGTRSQETQYF
TRBV5-5	CASSSTGAHTDTQYF
TRBV2	CASSAGNYEQYF
TRBV7-2	CASSLAVAVGYTF
TRBV5-1	CASSSGLGQHMNTEAFF
TRBV18	CASSPWEVQFF
TRBV5-3	CARSHGTSETPSSYEQYF
TRBV5-1	CASSFGQRGYEQYF
TRBV2	CASSVVAGGEQYF